This T cell receptor beta chain was found in a study of blood T cell repertoires in COVID-19. On the study more broadly: Some COVID-19 samples were acute and others convalescent; all came from the United States, Italy and Spain. The analysed material was cDNA or gDNA that came from T cells, B-cell-depleted T cells, or PBMCs.

Methods used by the authors: Nucleated cell counts were estimated from reference gene primer amplification. Produced via immunoSEQ multiplex PCR; TCRdb's table is partial and in-frame only. V, J and clone size are those of that table, while D and trimming were read from the DNA. This sample yields 92,000 or so clones, of which approximately 88% are seen a single time; over 0.45% belongs to the top ten. Per the germline V gene, CDR1 is ENHRY and CDR2 is SYGVKD. This CDR3 comprises 14 residues. Germline trimming cut 11 bases from V and 4 bases from J; bases unmatched to any gene: 11. Sequenced: peripheral blood. V and J are TRBV10-3 and TRBJ2-7, with TRBD2 matching 10 bases. The receptor's source is a man aged 55 to 70 with acute or convalescent COVID-19. The DNA of the CDR3 is TGTGCCGCCCAGACCGGGACTAGCGTGTACGAGCAGTACTTC. It is translated as CAAQTGTSVYEQYF.